The T cell receptor beta chain under discussion was sequenced for a study of shared clonotypes between healthy human individuals (dated by TCRdb to 2018 to 2021). Study-wide context: A couple of women and three men aged 18 to 49 years were included in the cohort. For each donor, CD4 naive and CD4 memory were each run on three plates, CD8 naive on two plates, and CD8 memory on one plate. Leukapheresis yielded between about 0.85 and 10 billion PBMCs per donor. To increase sequencing depth and limit assay-specific biases, different laboratories used diverse techniques to prepare libraries and sequence TCR repertoires. To estimate repertoire size and how much clonotype sharing occurs between individuals, the study deeply sequenced the blood TCR repertoires of 5 or 6 healthy adults. General study outcomes and caveats: Compared with non-shared clonotypes, clonotypes shared by all four sorted-subset donors had higher generation probabilities. Only blood was sampled, and tissue TCR repertoires likely differ from those in blood. When several donors were compared, the shared fraction of clonotypes was 5% to 6.5% for naive CD4, roughly 3.3% for naive CD8, about 2.5% for memory CD4, and under 0.5% for memory CD8. Even with the large sequencing depth, rarefaction of the sorted-subset datasets indicated that sequencing was incomplete. Naive subsets generally had larger estimated clonotype richness than memory subsets did. Because the study included only a small number of donors, the genetic and exposure-history diversity represented was limited. Pairwise subsampling led to the expectation that sequencing depth would affect the degree of clonotype sharing among donors.

CDR1 SGHDT and CDR2 YYEEEE are derived from the germline V gene. From its cysteine to its phenylalanine, the CDR3 spans 14 amino acids. The read is trimmed to its CDR3 DNA, 42 bases read in frame from base 1. V is trimmed back by 6 bases and J by 10 bases, and the junction contains 8 bases that no gene match accounts for. With respect to this clone: No antigen is known for it. The record has no base qualities; no much larger clone is one base away.

Using the deep immunoSEQ assay, TCR CDR3 regions were amplified from genomic DNA by multiplex PCR. For each cell subset, the extracted genomic DNA was distributed evenly across all wells of several immunoSEQ 96-well plates, and each plate served as one replicate. Each replicate PCR for sorted subsets received about 200 ng genomic DNA, equal to tens of thousands of T cell genomes. The purified libraries were quantified using a Qubit 3.0 fluorometer, sized with a Bioanalyzer 2100, and then quantified again using the KAPA Library Quantification kit. Each immunoSEQ 96-well plate was sequenced on its own single-read 150-cycle Illumina NextSeq 550 flow cell. Regarding the original processing steps: Because the immunoSEQ output held only junctional sequences and lacked quality scores, the filtering could not match the filtering applied to full-length reads. Sequences were annotated with PyIR, a Python wrapper for IgBLAST v1.9, and V/J genes and CDR3 were assigned using IMGT germline references. Reads were removed for weak V/J assignments (E-value above 1e-6), missing CDR3, stop codons, out-of-frame junctions, or ambiguous translated residues. V3J clonotypes were defined as sequences sharing the same inferred V gene, J gene, and CDR3 amino acid sequence. The percentage overlap between two repertoires was calculated by dividing the number of shared unique clonotypes by the size of the smaller repertoire. Richness of each repertoire was evaluated using RTK rarefaction, the Chao1 estimator, and Recon v2.1 estimates of unobserved clonotypes. Generation probabilities for all TCRbeta clonotypes obtained by the gDNA method from a few donors were computed using OLGA. TCRdb mirrors the immuneACCESS table, restricted to in-frame sequences. Some clones are absent from its copies; in checked studies, under half trace to an unresolved V gene, and the reason for the others is unknown. V, J and clone size were drawn from that table, and D and trimming were deduced from the DNA. The sample includes some 2.1 million clones, with 85% to 95% observed a single time. The ten largest make up approximately 1.2% of the sample.

CD8 naive samples were obtained by positive selection for CCR7 among CD45RO-negative cells, yielding a CD45RA+CCR7+ population from which TemRA cells were excluded. Healthy HIV-negative adults with no recently reported acute infections or vaccinations were included as donors. All donors were Caucasian adults living in Nashville, Tennessee, USA. Blood was collected by leukapheresis, and PBMCs were isolated by Ficoll-Histopaque density gradient centrifugation and then cryopreserved in liquid nitrogen vapor phase. Analytical flow cytometry was used to check the purity and quantity of each magnetically sorted T cell population. From each sorted fraction, genomic DNA was isolated and quantified by UV absorbance on a Nanodrop 2000c.

Specimen: naive CD8+ T cells sorted from blood. The cell subset or site label corresponds to: CD45RA+CCR7+. This receptor chain uses TRBV5-6 and TRBJ1-6; 9 bases in the middle match TRBD1. The TCR originated in a young man in good health. The DNA sequence is given as TGTGCCAGCAACGCGGGACAGGGAGGCTCACCCCTCCACTTT. This encodes CASNAGQGGSPLHF.